This TCR beta chain was sequenced in a study of regulatory T cells in long-lasting Graves disease. Specified time point: newly diagnosed GD, antithyroid drugs for less than 3 months. Isolated PBMC RNA provided the starting material for the TCR library. CDR3 regions were amplified by Arm-PCR using iRepertoire HTBI primers to build TCR beta libraries. TCRdb redid the calling of the multiplex PCR reads with MiXCR, one entry per CDR3 protein. In the table there are about 430,000 distinct CDR3 sequences, approximately 15% of which are singletons. The germline V gene encodes CDR1 SGHTA and CDR2 FQGTGA. V was trimmed by 5 bases and J by 1 base, leaving 7 bases between them. The CDR3 is made up of 13 amino acids. The same sample was also used in a study of T cells in Graves' hyperthyroidism and ophthalmopathy. This second report adds: HTBI primers drove first-round RT-PCR of the TCR CDR3. Most thyroid clonotypes that were expanded above 0.001 also turned up in blood.

The V call is TRBV7-3, the J call TRBJ2-3; no reliable D call. Sequences were derived from peripheral blood mononuclear cells (PBMCs), sampled at new diagnosis, from a patient treated with antithyroid drugs. The clonotype was recovered from a middle-aged woman with Graves disease. This CDR3 reads CASSRWGTDTQYF. DNA of the CDR3: TGTGCCAGCAGCCGATGGGGCACAGATACGCAGTATTTT.